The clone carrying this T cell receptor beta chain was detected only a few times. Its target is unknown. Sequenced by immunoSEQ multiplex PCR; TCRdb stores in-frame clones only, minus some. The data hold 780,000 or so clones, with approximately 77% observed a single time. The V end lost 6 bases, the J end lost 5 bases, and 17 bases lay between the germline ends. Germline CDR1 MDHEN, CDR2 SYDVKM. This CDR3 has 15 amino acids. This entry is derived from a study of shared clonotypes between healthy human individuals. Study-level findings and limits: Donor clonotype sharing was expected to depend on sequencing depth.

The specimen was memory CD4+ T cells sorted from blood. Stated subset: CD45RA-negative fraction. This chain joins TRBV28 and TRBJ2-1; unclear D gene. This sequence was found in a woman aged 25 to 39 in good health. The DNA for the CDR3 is TGTGCCAGCAGGGGTACGGACGGCAAAAACAATGAGCAGTTCTTC. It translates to CASRGTDGKNNEQFF.